This TCR beta chain originates from a study of cytomegalovirus exposure and HLA in healthy donors (dated by TCRdb to 2016 to 2017). Broadly, across the study: In an earlier analysis of roughly 590 of the donors, around 290 Gb of sequence data and just under 120 million unique TCR beta sequences from approximately 180 million T cells were reported. About five DR-DQ haplotypes were treated as single units for association and clustering because of strong linkage in the cohort. Besides the first cohort of 666 subjects, a separate validation cohort made up of roughly 120 different subjects was used. Donor age, sex, ethnicity and CMV serostatus were collected together with the repertoire data. In an earlier analysis of roughly 600 of the donors, high-throughput TCR beta sequencing was used to judge whether each TCR beta V gene segment behaved as functional or pseudogenic. The study was designed to test whether signatures of past pathogen exposure could be identified by cataloging public T cell receptors. The later analysis used no new phenotypic data to find candidate immune exposures, relying instead on TCR beta sequences and their occurrence across donors. High-throughput TCR immunosequencing, statistical association of individual TCRs with disease status, and machine learning were combined to predict cytomegalovirus infection status. All discovery cohort repertoires had been generated using a single sequencing platform. On average, roughly 250,000 unique TCR beta nucleotide sequences were sequenced per donor among several hundred genotyped donors of the cohort, with 15% to 20% of those sequences being non-productive. Of the approximately 400 genotyped donors, roughly 80% fell in the genetic ancestry cluster associated with self-reported Caucasian donors. Genome-wide SNP genotypes for about 55% of the roughly 670 donors were used in a later genetic analysis, which treated that subset as a discovery cohort. Typing coverage varied by locus: roughly 620-640 donors for A, B, C, DRB1 and DQB1; approximately 560 for DQA1; around 570 for DPA1; 400 to 480 for DPB1. In a later analysis, previously published TCR beta repertoires from 666 donors were re-analyzed and high-resolution HLA genotyping was added so that TCR occurrence patterns could be studied. HLA typing covered class I and class II loci at four-digit resolution. The study profiled the T cell repertoires of some 610 subjects by immunosequencing and related them to cytomegalovirus serostatus. About 300 gigabases of sequencing data and 70 million to 95 million unique TCR sequences made up an early release that covered 500 to 650 HLA-typed donors. Overall study outcomes, separate from this receptor: The 87-base-pair reads could not distinguish some IMGT-functional V segments, including TRBV6-2 and TRBV6-3, so those segments were excluded. Because counts were too low, around 18 rarely observed V segments, including chromosome 9 orphons, were left out of the earlier analysis of approximately 500 of the donors. Roughly uniform sequencing depth across donors was assumed in presence/absence analyses, although this assumption may not hold. A further reported finding was that TCR beta sequences accurately predicted the HLA-A and HLA-B alleles for most subjects in the first cohort. Most CMV-associated TCR beta chains appeared to be HLA-restricted in a later analysis, and the HLA associations seemed to be driven largely by CMV exposure. Compared with the approximately 710-donor mean, donors in an Asian-associated ancestry cluster had fewer N-insertions in productive TCRs, according to a later genetic analysis. CMV serostatus was the only immune exposure information available for the cohort. At a false discovery rate of 0.05, a later analysis linked 16,000 or so TCR beta sequences to specific HLA alleles. In a later analysis, several top co-occurrence clusters were reported to appear linked to parvovirus B19, influenza, CMV and Epstein-Barr virus. The study listed 150 to 200 TCR beta chains as associated with cytomegalovirus. When HLA alleles, especially DR and DQ, strongly co-occurred, attributing TCR associations to individual alleles was difficult. In an earlier analysis of more than 450 of the donors, most TCR beta V segments were observed in productive rearrangements about 90% or about 30% of the time, broadly matching IMGT annotations. The authors suggested that the approach could potentially be generalized to other disease states and immunological phenotypes. In a later analysis, HLA-associated TCR beta chains showed more clonal expansion and lower generation probabilities than non-associated chains that were equally common. Correlated functional status among segregating V segments might reflect linkage disequilibrium, but an unknown experimental factor could not be ruled out. Across donors, most TCR sequences were observed very rarely, whereas some public TCRs were present in many individuals. The sequencing pipeline was judged likely to have produced a cluster of highly shared sequence variants as a technical artifact. The cohort was sequenced for TCR beta chains only, and without alpha or paired-chain data the features that could be detected were limited. In a later genetic analysis, a missense DCLRE1C variant was associated with V-gene and J-gene trimming of TCR beta chains, and the association was replicated in an independent cohort. A later analysis found that TCR association rates varied across HLA loci, with DRB1 alleles showing the most associated TCRs and HLA-C alleles the fewest. In both the original and validation cohorts, the classifier was reported to diagnose cytomegalovirus status with high specificity and sensitivity. In vitro tests confirmed that a few of the cytomegalovirus-associated TCR beta chains recognize cytomegalovirus antigens. Because HLA typing was missing for some donors at each locus, association tests included only the typed subset.

CDR1 and CDR2 are drawn from the germline V gene (reference sequence): SGHNT, YYREEE. For this chain, trimming is 4 bases at the V end and 2 bases at the J end, and the number of junction bases without a gene match is 8. Measured from the cysteine to the phenylalanine, the CDR3 is 15 residues long. Only the CDR3 portion is preserved as DNA: 45 bases, with reading frame beginning at the first base. The cohort comprised some 680 healthy bone marrow donors. At the time of sampling, all cohort members were nominally healthy, though unrecorded immune exposures were likely present. The donor was CMV seropositive and was included in the group of 250 to 350 seropositive cohort members. Every donor gave a peripheral blood sample, and the peripheral blood mononuclear cells from that sample were used for TCR beta sequencing. The Qiagen DNeasy Blood Extraction Kit was used to extract genomic DNA from the blood cell samples.

As regards this clone: No cognate antigen has been identified for it. No per-base quality is available; no much larger clone lies one base away.

The library was produced with the immunoSEQ multiplex PCR assay. For the multiplex PCR, a mixture combining 60 forward primers for TCR Vbeta segments and 13 reverse primers for TCR Jbeta segments was used. Amplification of the CDR3 region of rearranged TCR beta genes was performed with a multiplex PCR assay on genomic DNA. The Illumina HiSeq System was used to sequence the amplified TCR beta libraries as 87-base-pair reads. In the authors' own workflow: A later analysis tallied around 80 million unique TCR beta chains across the 666 repertoires, and 10 million to 11 million of those chains were shared by two or more donors. A nearest-neighbor algorithm error-corrected the raw reads and collapsed the reads into unique sequences, merging closely related sequences to remove PCR and sequencing errors. To assign V, D and J gene segments, CDR3 sequences were aligned to IMGT reference sequences. For a sequence to be retained, a match of at least six nucleotides to both a V gene segment and a J gene segment was required. Rearrangements were called productive when the CDR3 lacked stop codons and stayed in frame with V and J; all others were non-productive. CDR3 was defined according to IMGT convention as the region running from the second conserved V-encoded cysteine to the conserved J-encoded phenylalanine. The earlier analysis of more than 450 of the donors excluded sequences that lacked an unambiguous match to a single V gene segment. An earlier analysis of some 610 of the donors called V segments functional above 56.7% productive rearrangements and segregating when the between-donor standard deviation exceeded 5%. A statistical classification framework was developed to diagnose cytomegalovirus status using the catalog of TCR beta chain sequences. V and J gene assignment, in a later analysis, came from comparing TCR nucleotide sequences with IMGT/GENE-DB human TR gene sequences. Using the TCRdist pipeline, a later analysis assigned CDR3 sequences along with most-parsimonious VDJ recombination scenarios. In a later analysis, each TCR beta chain was defined by its CDR3 amino acid sequence together with its V-gene family, and reads lacking a unique V-gene family were excluded. As a way to deal with suspected cross-contamination and a sequencing artifact, a later analysis dropped 640 or so nucleotide sequences that were highly shared and had low generation probability. For each public chain, a later analysis derived a clonal expansion index from normalized ranks of inferred template counts within each repertoire. Generation probabilities in a later analysis came from a VDJ recombination model fitted to out-of-frame rearrangements, and those results were checked against IGoR. A later analysis scored TCR-TCR, TCR-HLA and TCR-CMV co-occurrence with hypergeometric tests, applying a repertoire-size bias correction to TCR pairs. In a later analysis, false discovery rates were estimated by permuting HLA or CMV assignments 20 times. In a later analysis, co-occurring TCRs were grouped with DBSCAN, and TCRdist sequence similarity was added when clustering was performed within HLA-allele-positive subsets. Repertoires with fewer than 30,000 or more than 120,000 public chains, plus five repertoires with anomalous nucleotide sharing, were excluded from co-occurrence clustering. Drawn from immuneACCESS, this table holds only the in-frame rearrangements with V and J called that TCRdb kept. Clones are partly lost; checked studies trace under half to an unresolved V gene and leave the rest unexplained. V and J calls and clone size are as listed in that table; D and trimming were resolved from the DNA. The sample table contains 120,000 or so clones; only one count was recorded for 83% of them. The biggest ten clones account for 3.6% of the sample.

The receptor's source is a woman in her thirties or forties in good health and CMV-seropositive. Material: PBMCs. The sequence links TRBV5-4 to TRBJ2-7, and 8 junctional nucleotides match TRBD1. CDR3 sequence: CASSKTGDLPYEQYF. The DNA reads TGTGCCAGCAGCAAGACAGGGGACCTTCCCTACGAGCAGTACTTC.